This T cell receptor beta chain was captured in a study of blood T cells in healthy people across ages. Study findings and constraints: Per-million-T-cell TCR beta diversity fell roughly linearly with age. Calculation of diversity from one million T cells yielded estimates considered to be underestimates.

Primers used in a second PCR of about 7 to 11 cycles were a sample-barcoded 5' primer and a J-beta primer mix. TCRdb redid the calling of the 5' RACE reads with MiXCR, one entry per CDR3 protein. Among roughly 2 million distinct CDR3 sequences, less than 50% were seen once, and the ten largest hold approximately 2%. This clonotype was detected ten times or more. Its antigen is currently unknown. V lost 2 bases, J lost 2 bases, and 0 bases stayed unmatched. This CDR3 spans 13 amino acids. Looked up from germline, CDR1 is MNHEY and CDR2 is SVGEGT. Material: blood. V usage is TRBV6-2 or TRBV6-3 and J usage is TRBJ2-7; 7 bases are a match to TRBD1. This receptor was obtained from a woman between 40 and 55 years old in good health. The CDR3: CASSYQGAYEQYF. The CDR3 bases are TGTGCCAGCAGTTACCAGGGGGCCTACGAGCAGTACTTC.